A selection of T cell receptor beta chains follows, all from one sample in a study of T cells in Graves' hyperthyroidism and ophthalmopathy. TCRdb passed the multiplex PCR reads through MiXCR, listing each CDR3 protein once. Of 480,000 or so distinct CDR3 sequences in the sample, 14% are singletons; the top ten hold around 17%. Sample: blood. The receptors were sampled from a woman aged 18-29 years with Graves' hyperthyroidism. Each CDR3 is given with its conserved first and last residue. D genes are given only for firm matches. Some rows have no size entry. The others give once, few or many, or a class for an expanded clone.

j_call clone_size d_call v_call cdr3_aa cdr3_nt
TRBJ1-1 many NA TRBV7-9 CASSLNSPMNTEAFF TGTGCCAGCAGCTTGAACAGCCCAATGAACACTGAAGCTTTCTTT
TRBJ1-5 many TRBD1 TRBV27 CASSLGQGVNQPQHF TGTGCCAGCAGTTTGGGTCAGGGGGTCAATCAGCCCCAGCATTTT
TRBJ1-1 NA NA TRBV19 CASSTGHAITEAFF TGTGCCAGTAGTACGGGACACGCGATCACTGAAGCTTTCTTT
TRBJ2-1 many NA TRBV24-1 CATSDYNEQFF TGTGCCACCAGTGATTATAATGAGCAGTTCTTC
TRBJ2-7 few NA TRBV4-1 CASSSRPSYEQYF TGCGCCAGCAGCAGTCGACCCTCCTACGAGCAGTACTTC
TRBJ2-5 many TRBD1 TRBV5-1 CASSPGQVRARETQYF TGCGCCAGCAGCCCTGGACAGGTTCGTGCCCGGGAGACCCAGTACTTC
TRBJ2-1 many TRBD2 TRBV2 CASSTSGSSDEQFF TGTGCCAGCAGTACTAGCGGGAGTAGCGATGAGCAGTTCTTC
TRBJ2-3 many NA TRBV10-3 CAISESIVDSHEQYF TGTGCCATCAGTGAGTCTATAGTCGACTCCCATGAGCAGTATTTT
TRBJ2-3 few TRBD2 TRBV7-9 CASSSLFSGITSTDTQYF TGTGCCAGCAGCTCGCTGTTTAGCGGGATAACTAGCACAGATACGCAGTATTTT
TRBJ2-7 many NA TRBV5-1 CASSLEASRSYEQYF TGCGCCAGCAGCTTGGAGGCGAGCCGCTCCTACGAGCAGTACTTC
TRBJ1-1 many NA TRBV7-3 CASRSGSGADTEAFF TGTGCCAGCAGGAGCGGATCTGGCGCGGACACTGAAGCTTTCTTT
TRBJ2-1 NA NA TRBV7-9 CASSSRQPKNYNEQFF TGTGCCAGCAGCTCCCGACAACCTAAAAACTACAATGAGCAGTTCTTC
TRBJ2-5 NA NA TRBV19 CASSTPGPTGTQYF TGTGCCAGTAGTACGCCGGGGCCGACCGGGACCCAGTACTTC
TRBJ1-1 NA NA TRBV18 CASSTGGTAPAMDTEAFF TGTGCCAGTTCGACCGGCGGGACGGCCCCGGCCATGGACACTGAAGCTTTCTTT
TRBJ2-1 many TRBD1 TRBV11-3 CASRGAGDRELNEQFF TGTGCCAGCAGGGGGGCCGGGGACAGGGAATTAAATGAGCAGTTCTTC
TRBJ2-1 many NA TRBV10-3 CAVGTPNNEQFF TGTGCCGTTGGGACACCCAACAATGAGCAGTTCTTC
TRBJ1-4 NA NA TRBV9 CASSVGRTTNEKLFF TGTGCCAGCAGCGTAGGGCGGACCACCAATGAAAAACTGTTTTTT
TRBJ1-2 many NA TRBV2 CASPGLTGTGGYTF TGTGCCAGCCCCGGCCTGACGGGGACGGGTGGCTACACCTTC
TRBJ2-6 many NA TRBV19 CASRHESGANVLTF TGTGCCAGTCGTCACGAATCTGGGGCCAACGTCCTGACTTTC
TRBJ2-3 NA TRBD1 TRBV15 CATSRAAGTGGEDTQYF TGTGCCACCAGCAGAGCCGCCGGGACAGGGGGCGAGGATACGCAGTATTTT
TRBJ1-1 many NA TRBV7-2 CASSLGSLGGAFF TGTGCCAGCAGCTTAGGCAGCCTCGGTGGGGCTTTCTTT
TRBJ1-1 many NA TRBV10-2 CASSGETEAFF TGCGCCAGCAGTGGGGAGACTGAAGCTTTCTTT
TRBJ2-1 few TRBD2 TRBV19 CASSLTSGSSGNEQFF TGTGCCAGTAGTTTGACTAGCGGGAGCTCGGGCAATGAGCAGTTCTTC